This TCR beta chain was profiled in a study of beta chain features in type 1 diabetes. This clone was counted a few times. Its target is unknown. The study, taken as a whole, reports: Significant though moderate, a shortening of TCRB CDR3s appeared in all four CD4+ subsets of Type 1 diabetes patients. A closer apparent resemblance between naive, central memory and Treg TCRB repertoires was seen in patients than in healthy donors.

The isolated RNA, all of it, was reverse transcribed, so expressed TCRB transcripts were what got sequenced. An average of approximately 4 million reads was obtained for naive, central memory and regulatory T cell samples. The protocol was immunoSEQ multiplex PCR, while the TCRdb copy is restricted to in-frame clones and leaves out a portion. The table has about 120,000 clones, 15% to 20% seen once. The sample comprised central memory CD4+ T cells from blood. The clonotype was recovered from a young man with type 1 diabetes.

Written as DNA, the CDR3 is TGTGCCAGCTCACCTACAGGGTCTGAAGCTTTCTTT. As protein: CASSPTGSEAFF. This chain joins TRBV18 and TRBJ1-1; TRBD1 is a possible D gene (6 bases). The germline V gene encodes CDR1 KGHSH and CDR2 LQKENI. Trimming removed 3 bases from V and 6 bases from J, with 8 bases in between. The CDR3 is 12 amino acids. Combining the CDR3 with reference TRBV18 and TRBJ1-1 gives the whole variable domain NAGVMQNPRHLVRRRGQEARLRCSPMKGHSHVYWYRQLPEEGLKFMVYLQKENIIDESGMPKERFSAEFPKEGPSILRIQQVVRGDSAAYFCASSPTGSEAFFGQGTRLTVV.